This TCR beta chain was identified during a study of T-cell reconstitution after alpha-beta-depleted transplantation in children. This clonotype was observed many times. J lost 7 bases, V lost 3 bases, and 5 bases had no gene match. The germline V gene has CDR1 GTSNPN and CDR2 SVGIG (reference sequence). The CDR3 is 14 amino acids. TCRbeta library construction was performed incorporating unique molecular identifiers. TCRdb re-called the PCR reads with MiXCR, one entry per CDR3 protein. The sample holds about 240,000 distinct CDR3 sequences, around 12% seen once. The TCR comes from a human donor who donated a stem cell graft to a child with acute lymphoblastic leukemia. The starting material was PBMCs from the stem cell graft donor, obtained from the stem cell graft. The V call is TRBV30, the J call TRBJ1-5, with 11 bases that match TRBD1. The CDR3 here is CAWRDRGPFQPQHF. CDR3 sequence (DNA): TGTGCCTGGAGGGACAGGGGGCCCTTCCAGCCCCAGCATTTT.